The 23 T cell receptor beta chains presented below share a single source sample, sequenced in a study of T cell repertoires in cytomegalovirus infection. TCRdb used MiXCR to reprocess the reads, holding one entry per CDR3 protein. The profile shows about 900,000 distinct CDR3 sequences, approximately 31% of them singletons. No antigen has been identified for these receptors. This specimen consisted of cultured CD8+ T cells from PBMCs, obtained from culture after CMV antigen stimulation. The receptors come from a human donor in good health (CMV status not recorded). Some clones in this sample may be carry-over from other donors' samples.

This rearrangement joins TRBV9 to TRBJ2-5; D is undetermined. The CDR3 runs to 13 residues. Germline CDR1 and CDR2: SGDLS and YYNGEE. The V end lost 4 bases, the J end lost 4 bases, and 11 bases lay between the germline ends. The CDR3: CASSTLDGETQYF. The CDR3 DNA follows: TGTGCCAGCAGCACCTTAGACGGAGAGACCCAGTACTTC.

The J gene is TRBJ2-6, the V gene TRBV7-2; D remains unclear. Trimming removed 5 bases from V and 0 bases from J, with 17 bases in between. The CDR3 consists of 18 residues. Germline CDR1 SGHTA, CDR2 FQGNSA. The CDR3 loop reads CASSLQLRFRSGANVLTF. Here the CDR3 DNA reads TGTGCCAGCAGCCTCCAATTACGGTTTCGCTCTGGGGCCAACGTCCTGACTTTC.

The V and J genes are TRBV9 and TRBJ2-1, with 14 positions matching TRBD2. Germline values: CDR1 SGDLS, CDR2 YYNGEE. Trimming cost V 4 bases and J 6 bases; bases outside gene matches: 15. The CDR3 runs 19 residues. CDR3 sequence: CASSLSGLAGVYSSNEQFF. For the CDR3, the DNA is TGTGCCAGCAGCTTGTCGGGACTAGCGGGGGTTTACTCTAGCAATGAGCAGTTCTTC.

At least ten counts were recorded for this clonotype. CDR3: CASTATGQYNEQFF. The CDR3 region has the DNA TGTGCCAGCACCGCTACTGGACAGTACAATGAGCAGTTCTTC. The chain uses TRBV6-1 and TRBJ2-1, with D perhaps TRBD1 (6 bases). This CDR3 spans 14 amino acids. Germline loops: CDR1 MNHNS, CDR2 SASEGT. The V end lost 7 bases, the J end lost 4 bases, and 14 bases lay between the germline ends.

The gene calls are TRBV7-6 and TRBJ1-3; possible D gene TRBD1, 5 bases. V shed 4 bases and J shed 4 bases, with 14 bases lying between them. The germline CDR1 and CDR2 sequences are SGHVS and FNYEAQ. CDR3 length: 15 residues. The CDR3 region is CASSWGGLVGNTIYF. In nucleotides, the CDR3 is TGTGCCAGCAGCTGGGGCGGGCTTGTAGGAAACACCATATATTTT.

The genes are TRBV6-1 and TRBJ2-7; no clear D gene. The CDR3 has 14 residues. Germline values: CDR1 MNHNS, CDR2 SASEGT. V dropped 5 bases and J dropped 0 bases, with 11 bases sitting between them. Here the CDR3 reads CASSYGLSSYEQYF. The CDR3 DNA reads TGTGCCAGCAGTTACGGGCTGAGCTCCTACGAGCAGTACTTC.

This clonotype was picked up a small number of times. The DNA for the CDR3 is TGTGCCAGCAGCCGGACAAAATACGAGCAGTACGTC. Protein: CASSRTKYEQYV. The rearrangement uses TRBV6-2 or TRBV6-3 and TRBJ2-7; D perhaps matches TRBD1 (5 bases). The CDR3 spans 12 residues. Trimming pared 6 bases from V and 4 bases from J, leaving 10 bases between. Germline-derived CDR1 and CDR2 are MNHEY and SVGEGT.

This clonotype was recorded at least ten times. V is TRBV19 and J is TRBJ2-1, with D perhaps being TRBD1 or TRBD2 (5 bases each). The V end was cut by 5 bases, the J end by 2 bases, with 10 bases between. The CDR3 has 14 amino acids. Germline V gives CDR1 LNHDA, CDR2 SQIVND (reference sequence). CDR3 DNA sequence: TGTGCCAGTAGTGAGGGGAATCCCTACAATGAGCAGTTCTTC. This codes for CASSEGNPYNEQFF. Complete variable domain (other parts from reference TRBV19 and TRBJ2-1): DGGITQSPKYLFRKEGQNVTLSCEQNLNHDAMYWYRQDPGQGLRLIYYSQIVNDFQKGDIAEGYSVSREKKESFPLTVTSAQKNPTAFYLCASSEGNPYNEQFFGPGTRLTVL.

The chain combines TRBV2 with TRBJ2-1; D gene uncertain. CDR3 length: 15 amino acids. Germline-derived CDR1 and CDR2 are SNHLY and FYNNEI. Trimming left V 3 bases short and J 7 bases short, with 16 bases between. The CDR3 nucleotides read TGTGCCAGCAGTGATTATGGTCCCCTGAGGAATGAGCAGTTCTTC. This translates into CASSDYGPLRNEQFF.

This clonotype came up many times. The rearrangement links TRBV7-9 to TRBJ2-1, with 14 bases identical to TRBD2. The germline V gene has CDR1 SEHNR and CDR2 FQNEAQ (reference sequence). This CDR3 is built from 17 residues. Unmatched junction bases numbered 4, after V lost 5 bases and J lost 1 base. The CDR3, as DNA: TGTGCCAGCAGCAGGACTAGCGGGGGGTTTTCCTACAATGAGCAGTTCTTC. Protein: CASSRTSGGFSYNEQFF. Full variable domain (remainder filled in from reference TRBV7-9 and TRBJ2-1): DTGVSQNPRHKITKRGQNVTFRCDPISEHNRLYWYRQTLGQGPEFLTYFQNEAQLEKSRLLSDRFSAERPKGSFSTLEIQRTEQGDSAMYLCASSRTSGGFSYNEQFFGPGTRLTVL.

The chain carries TRBV6-1 and TRBJ1-4; D remains unclear. The CDR3 sequence is 12 residues long. Trimming stripped 8 bases from V and 8 bases from J, with 12 bases between. Germline loops: CDR1 MNHNS, CDR2 SASEGT. The CDR3 DNA follows: TGTGCCAGCTGCGGTCGGGCCGAAAAACTGTTTTTT. It is translated as CASCGRAEKLFF.

The V call is TRBV27, the J call TRBJ1-1; D is unresolved. CDR1 and CDR2 from the germline V gene are MNHEY and SMNVEV (reference sequence). This CDR3 is built from 13 residues. The V and J ends lost 3 bases and 5 bases respectively, with 10 bases between them. CDR3 nucleotide sequence: TGTGCCAGCAGTTTGTCAGATGGAACTGAAGCTTTCTTT. It translates to CASSLSDGTEAFF.

This clonotype was detected only a few times. The chain employs TRBV12-3 or TRBV12-4 and TRBJ2-4; a possible D gene is TRBD2 (7 bases). The CDR3 sequence is 20 residues long. Trimming removed 3 bases from V and 0 bases from J, with 24 bases in between. CDR3 sequence: CASSFLIGGVRPSAKNIQYF. The CDR3 bases are TGTGCCAGCAGTTTCCTTATAGGGGGGGTCAGACCTTCAGCCAAAAACATTCAGTACTTC.

This clonotype was recorded once. The CDR3 sequence: CSAWVAGTGNTEAFF. The CDR3 DNA is TGCAGTGCTTGGGTTGCAGGGACAGGGAACACTGAAGCTTTCTTT. The chain joins TRBV20-1 to TRBJ1-1; 8 bases map to TRBD1. This CDR3 contains 15 residues. The germline CDR1 and CDR2 sequences are DFQATT and SNEGSKA (reference sequence). The J segment lost 1 base and the V segment lost 5 bases, leaving 9 bases of the junction unmatched.

This clonotype has only a few counts. The rearrangement links TRBV10-3 to TRBJ1-1, with D hard to call. The CDR3 is 17 amino acids. Germline values: CDR1 ENHRY, CDR2 SYGVKD. Trimming shortened V by 1 base and J by 11 bases, and 26 bases separated the two germline ends. This chain's CDR3 is CAISEWSADLPEKGAFF. DNA for the CDR3: TGTGCCATCAGTGAGTGGAGCGCGGACCTCCCTGAGAAGGGTGCTTTCTTT.

This clonotype was seen just once. This chain links TRBV6-1 with TRBJ1-2, with TRBD1 identical over 9 bases. This CDR3 comprises 15 residues. V lost 5 bases and J lost 6; bases outside the gene matches: 10. Per germline, CDR1 MNHNS and CDR2 SASEGT. The CDR3 reads CASSYNRDRAHGYTF. The CDR3 DNA is TGTGCCAGCAGTTATAACCGGGACAGGGCTCATGGCTACACCTTC.

This clonotype was observed a single time. This chain joins TRBV11-2 and TRBJ1-1, with D possibly TRBD1 on 6 matching bases. The germline V gene has CDR1 SGHAT and CDR2 FQNNGV. V gave up 3 bases and J gave up 8 bases, with 10 bases separating them. The CDR3 is 12 residues long. CDR3 loop: CASSFSGVEAFF. The CDR3 DNA reads as TGTGCCAGCAGCTTCTCAGGGGTGGAAGCTTTCTTT. The whole variable domain, filled in from reference TRBV11-2 and TRBJ1-1, reads EAGVAQSPRYKIIEKRQSVAFWCNPISGHATLYWYQQILGQGPKLLIQFQNNGVVDDSQLPKDRFSAERLKGVDSTLKIQPAKLEDSAVYLCASSFSGVEAFFGQGTRLTVV.

The gene calls are TRBV20-1 and TRBJ2-7; 9 bases fit TRBD1. CDR3 length: 14 amino acids. Per the germline V gene, CDR1 is DFQATT and CDR2 is SNEGSKA (reference sequence). Trimming cost V 3 bases and J 3 bases; bases outside gene matches: 6. The CDR3 bases are TGCAGTGCTAGGTGGGCGGACAGGGGCTACGAGCAGTACGTC. Encoded protein: CSARWADRGYEQYV.

V and J are TRBV6-2 or TRBV6-3 and TRBJ2-5; D perhaps matches TRBD2 (5 bases). The CDR3 sequence is 18 residues long. CDR1 and CDR2 from the germline V gene are MNHEY and SVGEGT. Trimming removed 2 bases at V and 2 bases at J, with 21 bases between. CDR3 protein: CASSYGSGVWVTQETQYF. The CDR3 DNA is TGTGCCAGCAGTTACGGGAGTGGGGTGTGGGTAACTCAAGAGACCCAGTACTTC.

The genes are TRBV4-1 and TRBJ2-4, with a weak D call TRBD1 (5 bases). CDR1 is MGHRA and CDR2 is YSYEKL in the germline V gene. The CDR3 runs 14 residues. V lost 1 base to trimming and J lost 9 bases, with 13 bases between them. The CDR3 DNA reads as TGCGCCAGCAGCCAAGCTCCGCAGGGAATCATTCAGTACTTC. Protein sequence: CASSQAPQGIIQYF.

This chain links TRBV7-3 with TRBJ2-2; TRBD2 matches at 7 bases. Per germline, CDR1 SGHTA and CDR2 FQGTGA. This CDR3 contains 16 residues. The ends lost 2 bases at V and 6 bases at J; junction bases unmatched: 9. CDR3 residues: CASSLPVAGEPGELFF. The CDR3 nucleotides are TGTGCCAGCAGCTTACCCGTAGCGGGTGAACCCGGGGAGCTGTTTTTT.

The chain carries TRBV6-4 and TRBJ1-1; 7 positions match TRBD1. CDR1 and CDR2 from the germline V gene are MRHNA and SNTAGT. With 6 bases clipped from V and 2 bases from J, the junction kept 3 bases outside the gene matches. CDR3 size: 13 residues. In DNA form, the CDR3 reads TGTGCCAGCAGCGGGGACAGTAACACTGAAGCTTTCTTT. Its protein product is CASSGDSNTEAFF.

The chain joins TRBV10-3 to TRBJ1-5, with 7 bases identical to TRBD1. This CDR3 has 12 amino acids. Germline V lookup: CDR1 ENHRY, CDR2 SYGVKD. The DNA of the CDR3 is TGTGGGATCGGGACAGACAATCAGCCCCAGCATTTT. Amino acid sequence: CGIGTDNQPQHF.